This passage covers 25 T cell receptor beta chains from one sample sequenced in a study of early T cells in non-severe SARS-CoV-2 infection. TCRdb re-derived calls from the 5' RACE reads in MiXCR, one entry per CDR3 protein. The top ten hold around 5% of the sample, which has about 46,000 distinct CDR3 sequences, roughly 5.7% seen once. The material sequenced was whole blood, taken at baseline. Every receptor here comes from an adult who was a healthcare worker with PCR-confirmed SARS-CoV-2 infection or an uninfected control (not recorded which).

This clonotype showed up just a few times. J is TRBJ2-2 and V is TRBV9, with D possibly being TRBD1 (6 bases). Trimming stripped 4 bases from V and 0 bases from J, with 13 bases between. Per germline, CDR1 SGDLS and CDR2 YYNGEE. This CDR3 contains 16 residues. CDR3 in DNA: TGTGCCAGCAGCACGGACAGACAATCGAACACCGGGGAGCTGTTTTTT. Its protein is CASSTDRQSNTGELFF.

The chain links TRBV3-1 to TRBJ2-1; 10 positions agree with TRBD2. Trimming removed 1 base from V and 4 bases from J; junction bases left unmatched: 7. Germline values: CDR1 LGHDT, CDR2 YNNKEL (reference sequence). The CDR3 is 17 amino acids. The CDR3, as DNA: TGTGCCAGCAGCCAAGCATCCGGGACTAGCGTTTACAATGAGCAGTTCTTC. This sequence encodes CASSQASGTSVYNEQFF.

This clonotype was found many times. V is TRBV4-1 and J is TRBJ2-7; possibly TRBD2 for D (5 bases). The CDR3 runs to 15 residues. Trimming removed 4 bases from V and 3 bases from J, with 16 bases in between. In germline, CDR1 is MGHRA, CDR2 YSYEKL. The CDR3 sequence is CASSLDGLPHYEQYF. The CDR3 DNA is TGCGCCAGCAGCCTAGATGGACTCCCCCACTACGAGCAGTACTTC.

This clonotype was recorded many times. The chain recombines TRBV30 with TRBJ1-1; possibly TRBD1 for D (5 bases). V shed 4 bases and J shed 7 bases, with 10 bases lying between them. Per the germline V gene, CDR1 is GTSNPN and CDR2 is SVGIG (reference sequence). The CDR3 has 11 amino acids. The CDR3 here is CAWMGVDEAFF. The CDR3 nucleotides are TGTGCCTGGATGGGGGTAGATGAAGCTTTCTTT.

This clonotype occurred many times. The chain links TRBV3-1 to TRBJ2-7, with 7 bases that match TRBD2. Germline V gives CDR1 LGHDT, CDR2 YNNKEL (reference sequence). V was clipped by 1 base and J by 4 bases; unmatched bases: 7. This CDR3 comprises 15 residues. CDR3 sequence (DNA): TGTGCCAGCAGCCAAGCCGGGGGGAGTTGGTACGAGCAGTACTTC. Residues: CASSQAGGSWYEQYF.

This clonotype was recorded at least ten times. The chain employs TRBV5-1 and TRBJ2-7, with D perhaps matching TRBD2 (6 bases). The CDR3 has 14 amino acids. Germline CDR1 reads SGHRS; CDR2 reads YFSETQ. V lost 3 bases to trimming and J lost 6 bases, with 16 bases between them. The CDR3 region is CASSWAWNGGEQYF. CDR3 DNA sequence: TGCGCCAGCAGCTGGGCTTGGAACGGGGGCGAGCAGTACTTC.

This clonotype was recorded many times. The chain joins TRBV5-1 to TRBJ2-4, with D possibly matching TRBD2 (6 bases). V gave up 2 bases and J gave up 7 bases, with 19 bases separating them. The germline V gene encodes CDR1 SGHRS and CDR2 YFSETQ. The CDR3 is 16 amino acids. This chain's CDR3 is CASSFVGRGQENIQYF. For the CDR3, the DNA is TGCGCCAGCAGCTTTGTTGGGCGGGGCCAGGAGAACATTCAGTACTTC.

This clonotype was seen at least ten times. The V call is TRBV3-1, the J call TRBJ1-2; D may be TRBD1 (6 bases). Germline values: CDR1 LGHDT, CDR2 YNNKEL (reference sequence). The V gene lost 1 base and the J gene lost 3 bases, with 9 bases spanning the gap. The length of the CDR3 is 14 residues. CDR3 residues: CASSQADRDYGYTF. In DNA form, the CDR3 reads TGTGCCAGCAGCCAAGCGGACAGAGACTATGGCTACACCTTC.

This clonotype came up a few times. The rearrangement links TRBV20-1 to TRBJ1-1, with 9 bases fitting TRBD1. Germline trimming cut 5 bases from V and 3 bases from J; bases unmatched to any gene: 7. This CDR3 contains 14 residues. The germline V gene has CDR1 DFQATT and CDR2 SNEGSKA (reference sequence). CDR3 DNA: TGCAGTGCTCCGACACAGGGGGCATACACTGAAGCTTTCTTT. This gives the protein CSAPTQGAYTEAFF.

In this sample, this clonotype turned up many times. This CDR3 is CSVEVGAGYTF. In DNA form, the CDR3 reads TGCAGCGTTGAAGTGGGGGCTGGCTACACCTTC. This chain connects TRBV29-1 to TRBJ1-2, with D perhaps TRBD1 (6 bases). The CDR3 loop spans 11 amino acids. CDR1 SQVTM and CDR2 ANQGSEA come from the germline V gene. V was cut by 1 base and J by 7 bases, with 7 bases left in between.

This clonotype has a count of ten or more. The rearrangement uses TRBV24-1 and TRBJ1-5; D is unresolved. The CDR3 is 16 residues long. Germline V gene sequence: CDR1 KGHDR, CDR2 SFDVKD. Trimming pared 3 bases from V and 2 bases from J, leaving 13 bases between. The CDR3 reads CATSDPSDGGNQPQHF. As DNA, the CDR3 is TGTGCCACCAGTGATCCGTCCGACGGTGGCAATCAGCCCCAGCATTTT.

This clonotype was recorded many times. The chain links TRBV7-9 to TRBJ2-3; D remains ambiguous. CDR1 and CDR2 from the germline V gene are SEHNR and FQNEAQ (reference sequence). V lost 2 bases, J lost 6 bases, and 9 bases lay in between. The CDR3 covers 13 residues. CDR3 region: CASSLRSVDTQYF. The CDR3 DNA reads TGTGCCAGCAGCTTAAGGTCCGTCGATACGCAGTATTTT.

This clonotype has a count of ten or more. The V call is TRBV12-3 or TRBV12-4, the J call TRBJ2-3; 9 bases are a match to TRBD1. The CDR3 covers 16 residues. With V trimmed by 2 bases and J by 2 bases, 5 bases remained unmatched. CDR3 DNA: TGTGCCAGCAGTTTATCCCGACAGGGGGTCACAGATACGCAGTATTTT. Residues: CASSLSRQGVTDTQYF.

This clonotype has a count of ten or more. The chain recombines TRBV20-1 with TRBJ2-1; no definite D call. Germline assignment: CDR1 DFQATT and CDR2 SNEGSKA (reference sequence). The CDR3 has 13 amino acids. V was cut by 5 bases and J by 2 bases, with 10 bases left in between. The CDR3 DNA sequence: TGCAGTGCTCGGGCCATTACCTACAATGAGCAGTTCTTC. The encoded protein is CSARAITYNEQFF.

This clonotype occurred a few times. V gene TRBV5-1 combines with J gene TRBJ1-1; D is uncertain. CDR3 length: 11 amino acids. V lost 4 bases and J lost 10, with 11 bases in between. Germline V gene data show CDR1 as SGHRS and CDR2 as YFSETQ. The chain's CDR3 is CASSDYSGAFF. In nucleotides, the CDR3 is TGCGCCAGCAGCGATTACTCCGGAGCTTTCTTT.

This clonotype was recorded many times. The J gene is TRBJ2-3, the V gene TRBV11-2; tentatively, D is TRBD1 or TRBD2 (5 bases each). Trimming left V 3 bases short and J 0 bases short, with 10 bases between. Per the germline V gene, CDR1 is SGHAT and CDR2 is FQNNGV. The CDR3 consists of 15 residues. The CDR3 here is CASSLMGESTDTQYF. CDR3 nucleotide sequence: TGTGCCAGCAGCTTGATGGGGGAGAGCACAGATACGCAGTATTTT.

Regarding this clonotype: This clone may be a read error of a much larger clone one base away. This sequence joins TRBV29-1 and TRBJ2-3; D might be TRBD2 (6 bases). Germline CDR1 is SQVTM and CDR2 is ANQGSEA. CDR3 length: 14 amino acids. Trimming removed 1 base from V and 5 bases from J, with 13 bases in between. CDR3: CSVEATSGIDTQYF. As DNA, the CDR3 is TGCAGCGTTGAAGCGACTAGTGGGATAGATACGCAGTATTTT.

This clonotype was detected many times. The chain recombines TRBV6-1 with TRBJ2-1, with D hard to call. Trimming took 4 bases from V and 0 from J, leaving 13 bases between them. There are 16 residues in the CDR3. Germline assignment: CDR1 MNHNS and CDR2 SASEGT. The CDR3: CASSVRRASSYNEQFF. Here the CDR3 DNA reads TGTGCCAGCAGTGTCCGACGCGCTAGCTCCTACAATGAGCAGTTCTTC.

Ten or more counts support this clonotype. The gene calls are TRBV3-1 and TRBJ1-6; 7 positions agree with TRBD1. CDR3 length equals 15 residues. V lost 4 bases, J lost 4 bases, and 4 bases stayed unmatched. CDR1 is LGHDT and CDR2 is YNNKEL in the germline V gene (reference sequence). CDR3 sequence reads: CASSLTTGYNSPLHF. The CDR3 nucleotides read TGTGCCAGCAGCCTTACGACAGGGTATAATTCACCCCTCCACTTT.

This clonotype was recorded many times. This rearrangement joins TRBV6-5 to TRBJ1-2; weak D call: TRBD1 (5 bases). With 2 bases removed from V and 0 bases from J, the gap between germline ends came to 10 bases. Germline V gene lookup returns CDR1 MNHEY and CDR2 SVGAGI. This CDR3 contains 15 residues. Written as DNA, the CDR3 is TGTGCCAGCAGTTACGCGGGACGGACTAACTATGGCTACACCTTC. This encodes CASSYAGRTNYGYTF.

This clonotype was counted many times. The J gene is TRBJ1-3, the V gene TRBV20-1; D perhaps matches TRBD1 (5 bases). V lost 3 bases and J lost 0, with 6 bases in between. The germline CDR1 and CDR2 sequences are DFQATT and SNEGSKA (reference sequence). This CDR3 is 13 amino acids long. CDR3 region: CSASRDSGNTIYF. The CDR3 DNA reads TGCAGTGCTAGCAGGGACTCTGGAAACACCATATATTTT.

This clonotype was detected ten times or more. The chain links TRBV5-4 to TRBJ2-6; D not certain. The V end lost 5 bases, the J end lost 0 bases, and 9 bases lay between the germline ends. The germline CDR1 and CDR2 sequences are SGHNT and YYREEE (reference sequence). The CDR3 is made up of 15 amino acids. CDR3 DNA sequence: TGTGCCAGCAGTTCCGGTTTCTCTGGGGCCAACGTCCTGACTTTC. Encoded protein: CASSSGFSGANVLTF.

This clonotype has ten or more counts. The chain uses TRBV27 and TRBJ2-1, with D possibly matching TRBD2 (5 bases). The CDR3 consists of 15 residues. The V gene lost 5 bases and the J gene lost 2 bases, with 13 bases spanning the gap. Germline CDR1 is MNHEY and CDR2 is SMNVEV (reference sequence). The CDR3 DNA sequence: TGTGCCAGCAGTCCCTTTGAGGGCACCTACAATGAGCAGTTCTTC. Residues: CASSPFEGTYNEQFF.

The chain uses TRBV11-2 and TRBJ2-6; D is ambiguous. There are 18 residues in the CDR3. With 8 bases removed from V and 0 bases from J, the gap between germline ends came to 20 bases. Germline loops: CDR1 SGHAT, CDR2 FQNNGV. CDR3 amino acids: CASRPTARRSSGANVLTF. As DNA, the CDR3 is TGTGCCAGCCGCCCAACGGCCAGGAGAAGCTCTGGGGCCAACGTCCTGACTTTC.

This clonotype was detected ten times or more. The chain carries TRBV4-1 and TRBJ2-1; D possibly corresponds to TRBD2 (6 bases). Per germline, CDR1 MGHRA and CDR2 YSYEKL. The CDR3 loop spans 14 amino acids. Trimming shortened V by 3 bases and J by 8 bases, and 14 bases separated the two germline ends. This CDR3 is CASSQASRRDEQFF. In DNA form, the CDR3 reads TGCGCCAGCAGCCAGGCCTCCAGGAGGGATGAGCAGTTCTTC.